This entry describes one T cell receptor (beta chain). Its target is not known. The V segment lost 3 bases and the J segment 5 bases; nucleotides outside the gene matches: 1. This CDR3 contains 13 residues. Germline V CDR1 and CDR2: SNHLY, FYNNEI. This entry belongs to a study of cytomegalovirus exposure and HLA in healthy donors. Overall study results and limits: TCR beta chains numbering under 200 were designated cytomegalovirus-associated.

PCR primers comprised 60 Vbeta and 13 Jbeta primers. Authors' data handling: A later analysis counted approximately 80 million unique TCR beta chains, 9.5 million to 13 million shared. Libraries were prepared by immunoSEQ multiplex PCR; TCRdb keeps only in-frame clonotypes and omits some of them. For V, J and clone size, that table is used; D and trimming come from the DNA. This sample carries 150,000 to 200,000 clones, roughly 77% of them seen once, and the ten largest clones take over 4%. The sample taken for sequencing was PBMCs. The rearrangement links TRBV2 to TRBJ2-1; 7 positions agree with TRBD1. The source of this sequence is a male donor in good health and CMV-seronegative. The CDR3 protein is CASSEGQNNEQFF. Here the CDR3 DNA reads TGTGCCAGCAGTGAGGGACAGAACAATGAGCAGTTCTTC.